This TCR beta chain was captured by sequencing in a study of T-cell reconstitution after alpha-beta-depleted transplantation in children. This clonotype was detected a few times. CDR3 length: 13 residues. Germline V lookup: CDR1 MNHEY, CDR2 SMNVEV (reference sequence). V was trimmed by 4 bases and J by 1 base, leaving 7 bases between them. The TCRbeta library was prepared with unique molecular identifiers. One entry per CDR3 protein results from TCRdb running MiXCR on the PCR reads. Seen here are a few hundred thousand distinct CDR3 sequences, approximately 20% observed once, and the top ten hold roughly 3.3%.

V and J are TRBV27 and TRBJ1-1; D remains ambiguous. The TCR was taken from a human donor who donated a stem cell graft to a child with acute lymphoblastic leukemia. The source was PBMCs from the stem cell graft donor, collected from the stem cell graft. The CDR3 sequence is CASSSRSNTEAFF. CDR3 DNA sequence: TGTGCCAGCAGTTCCAGGTCGAACACTGAAGCTTTCTTT.